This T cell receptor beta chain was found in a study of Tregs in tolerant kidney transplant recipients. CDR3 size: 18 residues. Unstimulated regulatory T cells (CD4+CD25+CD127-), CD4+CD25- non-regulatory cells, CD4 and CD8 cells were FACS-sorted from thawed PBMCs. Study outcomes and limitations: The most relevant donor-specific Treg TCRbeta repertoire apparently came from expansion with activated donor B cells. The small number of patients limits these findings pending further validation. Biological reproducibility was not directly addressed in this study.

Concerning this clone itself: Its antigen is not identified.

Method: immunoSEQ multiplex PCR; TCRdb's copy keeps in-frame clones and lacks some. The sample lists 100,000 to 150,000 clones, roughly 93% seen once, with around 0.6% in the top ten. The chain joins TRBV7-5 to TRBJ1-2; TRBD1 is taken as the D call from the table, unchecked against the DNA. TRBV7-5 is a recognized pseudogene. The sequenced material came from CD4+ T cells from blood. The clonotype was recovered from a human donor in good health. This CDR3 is CARSLDRTGAQGYYGYTF. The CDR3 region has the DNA TGTGCCAGAAGCTTAGATCGGACAGGGGCCCAGGGCTACTATGGCTACACCTTC.